Following are 15 T cell receptor beta chains from one sample sequenced in a study of regulatory dendritic cells for organ transplantation. Method: immunoSEQ multiplex PCR; TCRdb's copy keeps in-frame clones and lacks some. This sample has about 5,300 clones; about 70% occur once, and the top ten carry under 25%. Sorted T cells were CFSE-labeled and cultured 5 days with allogeneic regulatory or mature dendritic cells at 1:10. These TCRs are of unknown antigen specificity. Sequencing was performed on memory CD8+ T cells from blood cultured with regulatory dendritic cells. Noted subset: CD45RO+ memory T cells. These receptors were collected from a human donor in good health.

The rearrangement uses TRBV7-2 and TRBJ1-2; TRBD1 might be the D (6 bases). The germline V and J ends were trimmed by 4 bases and 3 bases, with 6 bases remaining between them. The CDR3 runs to 12 residues. Per germline, CDR1 SGHTA and CDR2 FQGNSA. Here the CDR3 DNA reads TGTGCCAGCAGCTCAGGGGACTATGGCTACACCTTC. This codes for CASSSGDYGYTF.

This clone was detected once. V gene TRBV7-2 combines with J gene TRBJ2-1, with TRBD1 identical over 8 bases. The germline CDR1 and CDR2 sequences are SGHTA and FQGNSA. The V gene end was trimmed by 5 bases and the J gene end by 9 bases; junction bases not matched to a gene: 6. The CDR3 is made up of 13 amino acids. This chain's CDR3 is CASSSDRGSEQFF. CDR3 in DNA: TGTGCCAGCAGCAGCGACAGGGGTAGTGAGCAGTTCTTC.

This clone was counted a few times. CDR3 in amino acids: CASSEEVTGAYNEQFF. In nucleotides, the CDR3 is TGTGCCAGCAGTGAAGAGGTAACAGGGGCCTACAATGAGCAGTTCTTC. The chain recombines TRBV6-1 with TRBJ2-1, with TRBD1 identical over 7 bases. There are 16 residues in the CDR3. Germline V gene data show CDR1 as MNHNS and CDR2 as SASEGT. With 1 base clipped from V and 2 bases from J, the junction kept 5 bases outside the gene matches.

This clone has a single count. The V call is TRBV6-5, the J call TRBJ2-3; 7 bases match TRBD2. CDR3 length: 14 residues. Germline CDR1 is MNHEY and CDR2 is SVGAGI. Germline trimming cut 6 bases from V and 0 bases from J; bases unmatched to any gene: 3. The CDR3 sequence is CASSLTSSTDTQYF. CDR3 coding DNA: TGTGCCAGCAGCTTGACTAGCAGCACAGATACGCAGTATTTT.

V and J are TRBV4-1 and TRBJ1-5; no firm D call. V dropped 0 bases and J dropped 6 bases, with 12 bases sitting between them. The CDR3 consists of 15 residues. CDR1 MGHRA and CDR2 YSYEKL come from the germline V gene. The CDR3 sequence is CASSQDGGALQPQHF. In DNA form, the CDR3 reads TGCGCCAGCAGCCAAGATGGAGGTGCCCTTCAGCCCCAGCATTTT.

This clone is deemed medium-sized. The rearrangement uses TRBV27 and TRBJ2-7; no clear D. In germline, CDR1 is MNHEY, CDR2 SMNVEV (reference sequence). The CDR3 has 14 residues. With 2 bases removed from V and 0 bases from J, the gap between germline ends came to 8 bases. The CDR3 spells CASSLSEISYEQYF. In DNA form, the CDR3 reads TGTGCCAGCAGTTTAAGCGAGATCTCCTACGAGCAGTACTTC.

The V and J genes are TRBV16 and TRBJ2-1, with TRBD2 matching 7 bases. V trimming: 0 bases; J trimming: 5 bases; junction bases outside the gene matches: 10. Germline V gene sequence: CDR1 KGHSY, CDR2 FQNENV. The CDR3 length is 17 residues. DNA for the CDR3: TGTGCCAGCAGCCAATCGCAAGCTAGCGGAGATAACAATGAGCAGTTCTTC. Protein sequence: CASSQSQASGDNNEQFF.

The V gene is TRBV6-5, the J gene TRBJ1-5, with 10 bases identical to TRBD1. There are 14 residues in the CDR3. From germline, CDR1 is MNHEY and CDR2 SVGAGI. V was pared by 4 bases and J by 5 bases, with 2 bases of the junction left unmatched. The CDR3 region is CASSWDRGHQPQHF. CDR3 sequence (DNA): TGTGCCAGCAGTTGGGACAGGGGTCATCAGCCCCAGCATTTT.

The V and J genes are TRBV4-3 and TRBJ2-5, with 10 bases identical to TRBD1. The germline V gene has CDR1 LGHNA and CDR2 YSLEER. The trim removed 4 bases at V and 5 bases at J, leaving 7 bases unmatched. This CDR3 spans 15 amino acids. The chain's CDR3 is CASSPGTGVRETQYF. In nucleotides, the CDR3 is TGCGCCAGCAGCCCCGGGACAGGGGTTAGGGAGACCCAGTACTTC.

The V and J genes are TRBV28 and TRBJ2-7; TRBD1 might be the D (5 bases). Trimming took off 5 bases at V and 6 bases at J, with 11 bases between the two ends. Germline V gene data show CDR1 as MDHEN and CDR2 as SYDVKM. The CDR3 spans 12 residues. The CDR3 DNA reads as TGTGCCAGCAGTCTCGACAGAAGCGAGCAGTACTTC. Its translation: CASSLDRSEQYF.

This rearrangement joins TRBV6-1 to TRBJ2-1, with 10 bases lining up with TRBD2. Germline V gene sequence: CDR1 MNHNS, CDR2 SASEGT. The V segment lost 4 bases and the J segment 0 bases; nucleotides outside the gene matches: 0. The CDR3 covers 15 residues. The CDR3 protein is CASSVAGGSYNEQFF. In DNA form, the CDR3 reads TGTGCCAGCAGTGTAGCGGGGGGCTCCTACAATGAGCAGTTCTTC.

CDR3 DNA sequence: TGTGCCAGCAGCTTAATGGGGAACGAGCAGTACTTC. Translating gives CASSLMGNEQYF. The genes are TRBV11-2 and TRBJ2-7; D is ambiguous. Trimming left V 2 bases short and J 5 bases short, with 7 bases between. The CDR3 is 12 residues long. CDR1 is SGHAT and CDR2 is FQNNGV in the germline V gene.

V gene TRBV9 combines with J gene TRBJ1-2; 7 nucleotides line up with TRBD1. CDR1 is SGDLS and CDR2 is YYNGEE in the germline V gene. Trimming removed 3 bases from V and 4 bases from J; junction bases left unmatched: 6. The CDR3 runs 14 residues. For the CDR3, the DNA is TGTGCCAGCAGCGCAGGGGGAGGGACCTATGGCTACACCTTC. As protein: CASSAGGGTYGYTF.

The V gene is TRBV9, the J gene TRBJ2-1; no clear D. Germline V gene data show CDR1 as SGDLS and CDR2 as YYNGEE. CDR3 size: 12 residues. Trimming took 0 bases from V and 9 from J, leaving 7 bases between them. Here the CDR3 reads CASSVGGPEQFF. As DNA, the CDR3 is TGTGCCAGCAGCGTAGGCGGCCCTGAGCAGTTCTTC.

The chain couples TRBV16 to TRBJ1-2; D gene unclear. This CDR3 is 14 amino acids long. V lost 2 bases, J lost 3 bases, and 10 bases lay in between. Germline V gives CDR1 KGHSY, CDR2 FQNENV. The CDR3 protein is CASSQEARDYGYTF. CDR3 sequence (DNA): TGTGCCAGCAGCCAAGAGGCACGGGACTATGGCTACACCTTC.